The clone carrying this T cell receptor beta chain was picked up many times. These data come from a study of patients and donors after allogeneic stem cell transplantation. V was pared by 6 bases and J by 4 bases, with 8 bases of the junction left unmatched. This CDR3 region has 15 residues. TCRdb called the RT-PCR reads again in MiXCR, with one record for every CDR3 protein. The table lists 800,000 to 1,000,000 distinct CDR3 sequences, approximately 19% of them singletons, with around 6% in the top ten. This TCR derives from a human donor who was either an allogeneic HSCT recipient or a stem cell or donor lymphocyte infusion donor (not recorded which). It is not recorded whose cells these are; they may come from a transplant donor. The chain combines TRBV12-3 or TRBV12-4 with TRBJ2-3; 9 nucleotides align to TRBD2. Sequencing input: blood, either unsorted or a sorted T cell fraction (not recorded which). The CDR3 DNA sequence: TGTGCCAGCAGACCCGCGGGGGGGCCTGCAGATACGCAGTATTTT. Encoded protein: CASRPAGGPADTQYF.